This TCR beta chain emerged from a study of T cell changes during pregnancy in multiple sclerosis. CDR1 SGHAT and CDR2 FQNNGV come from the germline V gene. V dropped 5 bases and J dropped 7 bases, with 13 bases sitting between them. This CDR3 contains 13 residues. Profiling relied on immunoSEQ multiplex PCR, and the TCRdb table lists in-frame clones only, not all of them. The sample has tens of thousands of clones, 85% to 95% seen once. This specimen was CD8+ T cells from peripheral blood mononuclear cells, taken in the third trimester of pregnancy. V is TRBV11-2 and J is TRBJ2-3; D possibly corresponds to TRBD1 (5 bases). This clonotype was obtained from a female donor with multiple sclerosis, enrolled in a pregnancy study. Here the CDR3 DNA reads TGTGCCAGCAGCCCCGAGTGGGGCAATACGCAGTATTTT. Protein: CASSPEWGNTQYF.